The 22 T cell receptor beta chains below come from one sample, sequenced in a study of cytomegalovirus exposure and HLA in healthy donors. The PCR contained 60 Vbeta and 13 Jbeta primers. The method was immunoSEQ multiplex PCR; TCRdb's version includes in-frame clones alone and lacks a portion of them. This table holds 100,000 to 150,000 clones, about 79% found once. Sequencing was done on a sample of PBMCs. These receptors originate from a man aged 45 to 65 in good health and CMV-seronegative.

This clone showed up just once. The chain couples TRBV11-2 to TRBJ2-6; the D gene is possibly TRBD1 (5 bases). Germline CDR1 and CDR2: SGHAT and FQNNGV. V lost 0 bases and J 4 bases, leaving 10 bases between the germline ends. This CDR3 region has 16 residues. DNA for the CDR3: TGTGCCAGCAGCTTAGAAGGGGTGACAGGGGCCAACGTCCTGACTTTC. This codes for CASSLEGVTGANVLTF. Based on the CDR3 plus reference TRBV11-2 and TRBJ2-6, the full variable domain is EAGVAQSPRYKIIEKRQSVAFWCNPISGHATLYWYQQILGQGPKLLIQFQNNGVVDDSQLPKDRFSAERLKGVDSTLKIQPAKLEDSAVYLCASSLEGVTGANVLTFGAGSRLTVL.

J is TRBJ2-7 and V is TRBV4-1; perhaps TRBD1 as D (5 bases). Germline lookup yields CDR1 MGHRA and CDR2 YSYEKL. The CDR3 extends over 14 amino acids. Trimming left V 1 base short and J 1 base short, with 8 bases between. The CDR3 here is CASSQAQGSYEQYF. The CDR3 region has the DNA TGCGCCAGCAGCCAAGCCCAGGGTTCCTACGAGCAGTACTTC.

The gene calls are TRBV29-1 and TRBJ1-2; 7 nucleotides match TRBD1. Germline trimming cut 7 bases from V and 4 bases from J; bases unmatched to any gene: 12. Germline-derived CDR1 and CDR2 are SQVTM and ANQGSEA. This CDR3 is built from 14 residues. CDR3 in amino acids: CSGGPGGRGYGYTF. In nucleotides, the CDR3 is TGCAGCGGAGGGCCAGGGGGTAGGGGCTATGGCTACACCTTC.

CDR3 DNA sequence: TGCGCCAGCAGCCCCGGGACTCCCGGCTCCTACAATGAGCAGTTCTTC. Translated: CASSPGTPGSYNEQFF. This chain connects TRBV5-1 to TRBJ2-1, with TRBD2 as a possible D gene (6 bases). Germline CDR1 reads SGHRS; CDR2 reads YFSETQ. The CDR3 sequence is 16 residues long. The V end was cut by 4 bases, the J end by 0 bases, with 14 bases between.

The rearrangement uses TRBV9 and TRBJ1-3; tentatively, D is TRBD1 (6 bases). V was pared by 4 bases and J by 3 bases, with 11 bases between. This CDR3 spans 14 amino acids. The germline V gene has CDR1 SGDLS and CDR2 YYNGEE. In DNA form, the CDR3 reads TGTGCCAGCAGCTCCGACAGGAATGGAAACACCATATATTTT. This sequence encodes CASSSDRNGNTIYF. Full variable domain (missing parts from reference TRBV9 and TRBJ1-3): DSGVTQTPKHLITATGQRVTLRCSPRSGDLSVYWYQQSLDQGLQFLIQYYNGEERAKGNILERFSAQQFPDLHSELNLSSLELGDSALYFCASSSDRNGNTIYFGEGSWLTVV.

CDR3 in DNA: TGTGCTAGTGGTTCAGGGTGGAGCAATCAGCCCCAGCATTTT. This codes for CASGSGWSNQPQHF. The chain uses TRBV12-5 and TRBJ1-5; tentatively, D is TRBD1 (5 bases). The V end lost 4 bases, the J end lost 1 base, and 8 bases lay between the germline ends. Per the germline V gene, CDR1 is LGHNT and CDR2 is FRNRAP. This CDR3 comprises 14 residues.

The gene calls are TRBV6-4 and TRBJ2-1; 8 positions match TRBD2. The CDR3 length is 15 residues. J was trimmed by 10 bases and V by 2 bases; bases with no gene match: 10. Germline CDR1 MRHNA, CDR2 SNTAGT. In DNA, the CDR3 is TGTGCCAGCAGTGACGCGTCGGGGGGGGTTGGCGAGCAGTTCTTC. It translates to CASSDASGGVGEQFF.

This chain connects TRBV2 to TRBJ2-3, with TRBD1 identical over 10 bases. The CDR3 loop spans 15 amino acids. CDR1 is SNHLY and CDR2 is FYNNEI in the germline V gene. J lost 5 bases, V lost 4 bases, and 6 bases had no gene match. The CDR3 is CASSGPGQGLDTQYF. CDR3 DNA sequence: TGTGCCAGCAGTGGACCGGGACAGGGGCTAGATACGCAGTATTTT.

The rearrangement links TRBV30 to TRBJ1-3; D may be TRBD1 (5 bases). V gave up 0 bases and J gave up 7 bases, with 13 bases separating them. Germline CDR1 is GTSNPN and CDR2 is SVGIG (reference sequence). The CDR3 sequence is 14 residues long. The DNA for the CDR3 is TGTGCCTGGAGTGTACAAAAGAAGGGGAACACCATATATTTT. Translation gives CAWSVQKKGNTIYF.

The chain has TRBV7-9 and TRBJ2-5, with 9 bases lining up with TRBD2. The V segment lost 3 bases and the J segment 0 bases; nucleotides outside the gene matches: 5. The CDR3 contains 16 residues. Germline V gene data show CDR1 as SEHNR and CDR2 as FQNEAQ (reference sequence). CDR3 region: CASSFPSGTYQETQYF. CDR3 in DNA: TGTGCCAGCAGCTTCCCTAGCGGGACGTACCAAGAGACCCAGTACTTC.

The chain uses TRBV27 and TRBJ1-1; D possibly corresponds to TRBD1 (5 bases). Germline V gives CDR1 MNHEY, CDR2 SMNVEV (reference sequence). V was shortened by 5 bases and J by 4 bases, with 14 bases between the two germline ends. This CDR3 contains 14 residues. The CDR3 sequence is CASSPQGGGTEAFF. The CDR3, as DNA: TGTGCCAGCAGTCCGCAGGGCGGGGGCACTGAAGCTTTCTTT.

The chain combines TRBV5-8 with TRBJ2-3; no reliable D call. Germline CDR1 and CDR2: SGHTS and YDEGEE. V lost 7 bases to trimming and J lost 4 bases, with 13 bases between them. This CDR3 is 13 amino acids long. DNA for the CDR3: TGTGCCAGCTCGTTGCGCGGCGCAGATACGCAGTATTTT. Translating gives CASSLRGADTQYF. Supplemented by reference TRBV5-8 and TRBJ2-3, the full variable domain reads EAGVTQSPTHLIKTRGQQATLRCSPISGHTSVYWYQQALGLGLQFLLWYDEGEERNRGNFPPRFSGRQFPNYSSELNVNALELEDSALYLCASSLRGADTQYFGPGTRLTVL.

Concerning this clone itself: One junction end does not reproduce the germline sequence, and a read error may be involved. The gene calls are TRBV7-7 and TRBJ1-1; TRBD1 aligns across 12 bases. This CDR3 is 18 amino acids long. Germline CDR1 SSHAT, CDR2 FNYEAQ (reference sequence). The CDR3 sequence is CASSCRSGQGALNTEAFF. In DNA form, the CDR3 reads TGTGCTAGCAGCTGTCGCTCGGGACAGGGGGCCTTGAACACTGAAGCTTTCTTT.

The genes are TRBV4-1 and TRBJ2-7; TRBD1 matches at 8 bases. V lost 1 base, J lost 3 bases, and 8 bases stayed unmatched. The CDR3 spans 16 residues. The V gene's germline CDR1 is MGHRA and CDR2 YSYEKL. The CDR3, as DNA: TGCGCCAGCAGCCAAGTCGGACAGGGAAAAGGCTACGAGCAGTACTTC. It specifies CASSQVGQGKGYEQYF.

The V call is TRBV7-9, the J call TRBJ2-6; possibly TRBD2 for D (6 bases). This CDR3 is built from 17 residues. CDR1 and CDR2 from the germline V gene are SEHNR and FQNEAQ (reference sequence). Trimming removed 5 bases from V and 2 bases from J, with 16 bases in between. This CDR3 reads CASSPFYGGAGANVLTF. CDR3 bases: TGTGCCAGCAGCCCCTTCTACGGGGGAGCTGGGGCCAACGTCCTGACTTTC.

The V and J genes are TRBV27 and TRBJ2-3, with TRBD1 matching 7 bases. V trimming: 5 bases; J trimming: 3 bases; junction bases outside the gene matches: 11. The CDR3 covers 16 residues. From germline, CDR1 is MNHEY and CDR2 SMNVEV (reference sequence). As DNA, the CDR3 is TGTGCCAGCAGTCCCCGACAGGGAAGGAGGACAGATACGCAGTATTTT. Protein product: CASSPRQGRRTDTQYF.

V gene TRBV9 combines with J gene TRBJ2-7, with TRBD2 identical over 8 bases. The CDR3 contains 15 residues. CDR1 is SGDLS and CDR2 is YYNGEE in the germline V gene. V was pared by 4 bases and J by 7 bases, with 13 bases of the junction left unmatched. The CDR3 region is CASSTRTSQGGEQYF. CDR3 nucleotides: TGTGCCAGCAGCACGCGGACTAGCCAAGGGGGGGAGCAGTACTTC.

The chain is built from TRBV7-2 and TRBJ1-5; possibly TRBD1 for D (6 bases). With 3 bases removed from V and 1 base from J, the gap between germline ends came to 10 bases. Germline V CDR1 and CDR2: SGHTA, FQGNSA. This CDR3 spans 15 amino acids. Here the CDR3 reads CASSFPQGSNQPQHF. The CDR3, as DNA: TGTGCCAGCAGCTTCCCCCAGGGGAGCAATCAGCCCCAGCATTTT.

The V gene is TRBV2, the J gene TRBJ2-5; 8 bases line up with TRBD2. Germline V gene data show CDR1 as SNHLY and CDR2 as FYNNEI. The CDR3 length is 15 residues. With 7 bases clipped from V and 5 bases from J, the junction kept 12 bases outside the gene matches. CDR3 bases: TGTGCCAGCAATAAGGGTCGAGCGGGGGTGGAGACCCAGTACTTC. Translation gives CASNKGRAGVETQYF.

The chain links TRBV19 to TRBJ1-4; D not certain. V gave up 9 bases and J gave up 5 bases, with 10 bases separating them. The CDR3 has 12 amino acids. The germline V gene has CDR1 LNHDA and CDR2 SQIVND (reference sequence). In DNA, the CDR3 is TGTGCCAGAGAGGGCAGGAATGAAAAACTGTTTTTT. The encoded protein is CAREGRNEKLFF.

The count of this clone is one. CDR3: CASSRDFNYGYTF. The CDR3 region has the DNA TGTGCCAGCAGCCGGGATTTTAACTATGGCTACACCTTC. The rearrangement joins TRBV6-1 to TRBJ1-2; D is unresolved. Germline CDR1 and CDR2: MNHNS and SASEGT. This CDR3 comprises 13 residues. Trimming removed 6 bases from V and 1 base from J, with 9 bases in between.

The J gene is TRBJ1-1, the V gene TRBV2, with 8 bases matching TRBD1. Per germline, CDR1 SNHLY and CDR2 FYNNEI. V lost 4 bases to trimming and J lost 6 bases; unmatched junction nucleotides: 16. This CDR3 spans 17 amino acids. The CDR3 region has the DNA TGTGCCAGCAGTGGGGGAGGTGGCAGGGGGCATGTATCTGAAGCTTTCTTT. Protein sequence: CASSGGGGRGHVSEAFF.